This TCR beta chain came from a study of early T cells in non-severe SARS-CoV-2 infection. TCRdb processed the 5' RACE reads anew with MiXCR; each CDR3 protein has one entry. The sample lists some 60,000 distinct CDR3 sequences, over 9.5% occurring once. CDR1 is MDHEN and CDR2 is SYDVKM in the germline V gene. V lost 3 bases and J lost 0, with 9 bases in between. CDR3 length equals 14 residues. A few counts support this clonotype. The input for sequencing was whole blood, taken at baseline. This TCR was sampled from an adult who was a healthcare worker with PCR-confirmed SARS-CoV-2 infection or an uninfected control (not recorded which). This sequence joins TRBV28 and TRBJ2-7; perhaps TRBD1 as D (5 bases). The CDR3 coding sequence is TGTGCCAGCAGTTTCTCAGGGTACTCCTACGAGCAGTACTTC. Protein product: CASSFSGYSYEQYF. Full variable domain (remainder filled in from reference TRBV28 and TRBJ2-7): DVKVTQSSRYLVKRTGEKVFLECVQDMDHENMFWYRQDPGLGLRLIYFSYDVKMKEKGDIPEGYSVSREKKERFSLILESASTNQTSMYLCASSFSGYSYEQYFGPGTRLTVT.